This passage covers 24 T cell receptor beta chains from one sample sequenced in a study of blood T cell repertoires in COVID-19. TCRdb keeps only in-frame clones here, not all; method: immunoSEQ multiplex PCR. This table holds some 73,000 clones, around nine tenths found once. Sequenced sample: peripheral blood. The receptors stem from a woman aged 60-75 years with acute or convalescent COVID-19.

The rearrangement joins TRBV12-3 or TRBV12-4 to TRBJ2-5, with 8 bases identical to TRBD1. The CDR3 covers 12 residues. The V segment lost 5 bases and the J segment 5 bases; nucleotides outside the gene matches: 1. CDR3 protein: CASSGQGETQYF. CDR3 nucleotides: TGTGCCAGCAGTGGACAGGGTGAGACCCAGTACTTC.

V is TRBV19 and J is TRBJ2-1, with 7 bases lining up with TRBD2. V dropped 5 bases and J dropped 10; count of bases not matched to a gene: 8. This CDR3 is 13 amino acids long. Germline loops: CDR1 LNHDA, CDR2 SQIVND (reference sequence). The CDR3 region is CASSRSGVGEQFF. The CDR3 region has the DNA TGTGCCAGTAGTCGGAGCGGGGTGGGAGAGCAGTTCTTC.

V usage is TRBV25-1 and J usage is TRBJ2-2; the match to TRBD2 covers 8 bases. Trimming at V came to 6 bases and at J to 6 bases, leaving 9 bases not matched to a gene. The length of the CDR3 is 15 residues. Germline assignment: CDR1 MGHDK and CDR2 SYGVNS. CDR3 coding DNA: TGTGCCAGCAGCGCTTATGGCGGGGGGCCCGGGGAGCTGTTTTTT. Amino acid sequence: CASSAYGGGPGELFF.

The J gene is TRBJ2-3, the V gene TRBV13; 7 bases map to TRBD2. Trimming at V came to 5 bases and at J to 0 bases, leaving 8 bases not matched to a gene. The germline gives CDR1 PRHDT, CDR2 FYEKMQ (reference sequence). The length of the CDR3 is 16 residues. CDR3 region: CASSPLGGGSTDTQYF. Here the CDR3 DNA reads TGTGCCAGCAGCCCCCTTGGGGGGGGGAGCACAGATACGCAGTATTTT.

The chain combines TRBV7-6 with TRBJ1-1, with a possible D match to TRBD1 (6 bases). This CDR3 has 13 residues. Germline CDR1 and CDR2: SGHVS and FNYEAQ. The V gene lost 7 bases and the J gene lost 5 bases, with 14 bases spanning the gap. CDR3 DNA: TGTGCCAGCACCGAGGGGGTATGGACTGAAGCTTTCTTT. This sequence encodes CASTEGVWTEAFF.

The chain uses TRBV9 and TRBJ1-1; 7 bases agree with TRBD1. The CDR3 length is 16 residues. The germline V gene has CDR1 SGDLS and CDR2 YYNGEE. Trimming at V came to 2 bases and at J to 0 bases, leaving 7 bases not matched to a gene. Here the CDR3 reads CASSVLLQGVNTEAFF. CDR3 DNA: TGTGCCAGCAGCGTCCTCCTCCAGGGGGTGAACACTGAAGCTTTCTTT. Based on the CDR3 plus reference TRBV9 and TRBJ1-1, the full variable domain is DSGVTQTPKHLITATGQRVTLRCSPRSGDLSVYWYQQSLDQGLQFLIQYYNGEERAKGNILERFSAQQFPDLHSELNLSSLELGDSALYFCASSVLLQGVNTEAFFGQGTRLTVV.

CDR3 loop: CASSLFSGNTGELFF. The DNA for the CDR3 is TGTGCCAGCAGTTTGTTTAGCGGAAACACCGGGGAGCTGTTTTTT. The chain has TRBV6-5 and TRBJ2-2; perhaps TRBD2 as D (6 bases). The V and J ends lost 4 bases and 2 bases respectively, with 11 bases between them. The CDR3 has 15 amino acids. Germline-derived CDR1 and CDR2 are MNHEY and SVGAGI.

V is TRBV3-1 (or the pseudogene TRBV3-2) and J is TRBJ1-2, with D perhaps TRBD1 (5 bases). The germline V gene has CDR1 LGHDT and CDR2 YNNKEL (reference sequence). The CDR3 consists of 17 residues. With 0 bases removed from V and 4 bases from J, the gap between germline ends came to 18 bases. CDR3 sequence (DNA): TGTGCCAGCAGCCAAGATCATACCAGGGCCACCGTCTATGGCTACACCTTC. It codes for CASSQDHTRATVYGYTF.

This clone was seen only a few times. This sequence joins TRBV7-8 and TRBJ1-2; D is ambiguous. The CDR3 is 15 amino acids. V was cut by 0 bases and J by 8 bases, with 16 bases left in between. CDR1 is SGHVS, CDR2 FQNEAQ, per germline. The CDR3: CASSLARALNWGYTF. As DNA, the CDR3 is TGTGCCAGCAGCTTAGCGAGAGCCCTCAATTGGGGCTACACCTTC.

The chain combines TRBV19 with TRBJ1-4; 7 nucleotides line up with TRBD1. This CDR3 has 14 amino acids. V was clipped by 5 bases and J by 8 bases; unmatched bases: 8. CDR1 is LNHDA, CDR2 SQIVND, per germline (reference sequence). The CDR3 DNA reads TGTGCCAGTAGTCAAAGACAGGGATCGGAAAAACTGTTTTTT. It encodes CASSQRQGSEKLFF. Complete variable domain (other parts from reference TRBV19 and TRBJ1-4): DGGITQSPKYLFRKEGQNVTLSCEQNLNHDAMYWYRQDPGQGLRLIYYSQIVNDFQKGDIAEGYSVSREKKESFPLTVTSAQKNPTAFYLCASSQRQGSEKLFFGSGTQLSVL.

The chain carries TRBV29-1 and TRBJ1-3, with TRBD1 identical over 8 bases. Germline-derived CDR1 and CDR2 are SQVTM and ANQGSEA. This CDR3 contains 12 residues. V trimming: 5 bases; J trimming: 4 bases; junction bases outside the gene matches: 1. CDR3 sequence reads: CSVWTGGNTIYF. The CDR3, as DNA: TGCAGCGTTTGGACAGGGGGAAACACCATATATTTT.

V gene TRBV7-3 combines with J gene TRBJ2-3; TRBD2 matches at 8 bases. This CDR3 spans 15 amino acids. Germline loops: CDR1 SGHTA, CDR2 FQGTGA. V dropped 2 bases and J dropped 2; count of bases not matched to a gene: 3. The CDR3 spells CASSLAGGTTDTQYF. CDR3 nucleotide sequence: TGTGCCAGCAGCTTAGCGGGGGGAACCACAGATACGCAGTATTTT.

This chain joins TRBV3-1 (or the pseudogene TRBV3-2) and TRBJ2-7; 14 nucleotides line up with TRBD2. The CDR3 sequence is 17 residues long. Germline V gene sequence: CDR1 LGHDT, CDR2 YNNKEL (reference sequence). Unmatched junction bases numbered 10, after V lost 2 bases and J lost 7 bases. CDR3 sequence (DNA): TGTGCCAGCAGCCAAACCCCGGGACTAGCGGGGGTGAGTGAGCAGTACTTC. The encoded protein is CASSQTPGLAGVSEQYF.

The chain uses TRBV11-2 and TRBJ1-2; 7 positions agree with TRBD1. Unmatched junction bases numbered 5, after V lost 1 base and J lost 6 bases. The germline V gene encodes CDR1 SGHAT and CDR2 FQNNGV. This CDR3 contains 14 residues. The CDR3 nucleotides read TGTGCCAGCAGCTTAGCAGGGGGGCGCAATGGCTACACCTTC. It specifies CASSLAGGRNGYTF.

The chain has TRBV4-1 and TRBJ1-3, with D unresolved. The CDR3 contains 16 residues. Germline V gene lookup returns CDR1 MGHRA and CDR2 YSYEKL. V lost 2 bases to trimming and J lost 0 bases, with 11 bases between them. CDR3: CASSQRGQTSGNTIYF. The DNA for the CDR3 is TGCGCCAGCAGCCAAAGAGGGCAAACCTCTGGAAACACCATATATTTT.

The V and J genes are TRBV6-5 and TRBJ1-5; 9 nucleotides match TRBD1. The CDR3 is 14 amino acids. The V gene's germline CDR1 is MNHEY and CDR2 SVGAGI. V trimming: 4 bases; J trimming: 7 bases; junction bases outside the gene matches: 5. The CDR3 sequence is CASSSTGGRQPQHF. The CDR3 region has the DNA TGTGCCAGCAGTTCGACAGGGGGGCGGCAGCCCCAGCATTTT.

The chain recombines TRBV27 with TRBJ1-2, with D unclear. The CDR3 length is 15 residues. V lost 2 bases and J lost 2, with 12 bases in between. CDR1 and CDR2 (germline): MNHEY, SMNVEV (reference sequence). The CDR3 DNA sequence: TGTGCCAGCAGTTTAAAGCCAGGCTCAAACTATGGCTACACCTTC. It is translated as CASSLKPGSNYGYTF.

This chain connects TRBV19 to TRBJ2-7; TRBD1 matches 8 bases. Per germline, CDR1 LNHDA and CDR2 SQIVND (reference sequence). The CDR3 sequence is 14 residues long. V was clipped by 3 bases and J by 7 bases; unmatched bases: 8. This CDR3 is CASSIGDRGGEQYF. The DNA for the CDR3 is TGTGCCAGTAGTATCGGTGACAGGGGTGGGGAGCAGTACTTC.

This clone was seen only a few times. The chain is built from TRBV2 and TRBJ1-3; D unresolved. The CDR3 is 14 amino acids. The germline V gene encodes CDR1 SNHLY and CDR2 FYNNEI. Trimming took off 7 bases at V and 2 bases at J, with 12 bases between the two ends. CDR3 amino acids: CASTSAGTGNTIYF. CDR3 bases: TGTGCCAGCACCTCGGCGGGGACTGGAAACACCATATATTTT.

V gene TRBV18 combines with J gene TRBJ2-1; a possible D gene is TRBD1 (6 bases). Germline values: CDR1 KGHSH, CDR2 LQKENI. The CDR3 has 12 residues. Deletions cut 8 bases from V and 9 bases from J, with 14 bases between. The CDR3 loop is CASAGVLGEQFF. The CDR3 bases are TGTGCCAGCGCAGGGGTACTCGGTGAGCAGTTCTTC.

The rearrangement joins TRBV19 to TRBJ1-2; D not certain. Trimming left V 3 bases short and J 2 bases short, with 13 bases between. The CDR3 has 15 residues. Germline loops: CDR1 LNHDA, CDR2 SQIVND (reference sequence). The DNA for the CDR3 is TGTGCCAGTAGTATTCTAAACAGAGCCAACTATGGCTACACCTTC. Its protein product is CASSILNRANYGYTF.

V usage is TRBV3-1 (or the pseudogene TRBV3-2) and J usage is TRBJ2-5; no firm D call. The CDR3 has 13 amino acids. Trimming stripped 1 base from V and 3 bases from J, with 6 bases between. CDR1 is LGHDT and CDR2 is YNNKEL in the germline V gene (reference sequence). CDR3 sequence reads: CASSQGSKETQYF. DNA for the CDR3: TGTGCCAGCAGCCAAGGGAGCAAAGAGACCCAGTACTTC.

V gene TRBV5-1 combines with J gene TRBJ2-3, with D possibly TRBD2 on 7 matching bases. Trimming left V 4 bases short and J 3 bases short, with 18 bases between. The CDR3 runs 16 residues. Germline values: CDR1 SGHRS, CDR2 YFSETQ. The CDR3 spells CASSRVGGGGTDTQYF. CDR3 DNA sequence: TGCGCCAGCAGCCGAGTGGGCGGGGGCGGTACAGATACGCAGTATTTT.

The chain combines TRBV9 with TRBJ2-1, with D unresolved. The CDR3 extends over 13 amino acids. Trimming shortened V by 0 bases and J by 10 bases, and 11 bases separated the two germline ends. Germline V lookup: CDR1 SGDLS, CDR2 YYNGEE. Here the CDR3 reads CASSVDPSGEQFF. The DNA for the CDR3 is TGTGCCAGCAGCGTAGACCCTTCCGGGGAGCAGTTCTTC.